This record looks at one T cell receptor beta chain sequence and its context. These data come from a study of PD-L1 blockade in urothelial cancer. V lost 2 bases to trimming and J lost 3 bases, with 12 bases between them. CDR3 size: 15 residues. Synthetic analogs of TCR templates were spiked into every PCR. Measured with immunoSEQ multiplex PCR; TCRdb has only the in-frame clones, and not every one. The sample carries fewer than 65,000 clones, about 83% recorded once. Time point noted: pretreatment peripheral blood. The chain joins TRBV5-3 to TRBJ2-4, with D uncertain. TRBV5-3 is an ORF; its function is uncertain. The source was PBMCs, collected around atezolizumab (anti-PD-L1) treatment. This receptor was taken from a woman aged 60-75 years with urothelial cancer. As DNA, the CDR3 is TGTGCCAGAAGCTTTTTGCCACGGGTCAAAAACATTCAGTACTTC. Protein sequence: CARSFLPRVKNIQYF.